The 9 T cell receptor beta chains given below trace back to one sample, sequenced in a study of regulatory T cells in long-lasting Graves disease. Building the TCR beta libraries relied on iRepertoire HTBI primers, and CDR3 regions underwent Arm-PCR. In TCRdb, the multiplex PCR reads were re-called with MiXCR into one record per CDR3 protein. Of 620,000 or so distinct CDR3 sequences listed, 16% were seen once; the top ten hold about 17%. Time point reported: newly diagnosed GD, antithyroid drugs for less than 3 months. After RNA was extracted from PBMCs, the TCR library was made from it. A further study also used this sample, focusing on T cells in Graves' hyperthyroidism and ophthalmopathy.

Sequencing used peripheral blood mononuclear cells (PBMCs), obtained at new diagnosis, from a patient treated with antithyroid drugs. These TCRs come from a woman aged 25 to 39 with Graves disease.

This clonotype was seen more than once but under ten times. This sequence joins TRBV19 and TRBJ1-1, with D possibly being TRBD1 (6 bases). Germline CDR1 is LNHDA and CDR2 is SQIVND (reference sequence). This CDR3 comprises 15 residues. V was trimmed by 6 bases and J by 0 bases, leaving 14 bases between them. This chain's CDR3 is CASRNYREMNTEAFF. In nucleotides, the CDR3 is TGTGCCAGTAGGAACTACAGGGAAATGAACACTGAAGCTTTCTTT.

The V and J genes are TRBV5-6 and TRBJ2-7; D uncertain. Germline V gene lookup returns CDR1 SGHDT and CDR2 YYEEEE. Trimming pared 0 bases from V and 4 bases from J, leaving 14 bases between. There are 15 residues in the CDR3. The CDR3 spells CASSLESAFPYEQYF. CDR3 nucleotide sequence: TGTGCCAGCAGCTTGGAGTCGGCTTTTCCTTACGAGCAGTACTTC.

The rearrangement links TRBV19 to TRBJ2-1; D gene uncertain. Germline CDR1 LNHDA, CDR2 SQIVND (reference sequence). Trimming pared 1 base from V and 4 bases from J, leaving 5 bases between. This CDR3 has 13 residues. This CDR3 reads CASSIGDYNEQFF. The CDR3 DNA reads as TGTGCCAGTAGTATAGGGGATTACAATGAGCAGTTCTTC.

Details on this clonotype: Its ends do not fully match the called genes, so a read error is possible. V and J are TRBV28 and TRBJ2-7; either TRBD1 or TRBD2 may supply D (7 bases each). This CDR3 is 14 amino acids long. Germline assignment: CDR1 MDHEN and CDR2 SYDVKM. CDR3 sequence (DNA): TGTGCCAGCACCCCAGCGGGACAGCCCTACGAGCAGTGCTTC. Translated, it gives CASTPAGQPYEQCF.

Regarding this clonotype: Just one base apart from a much larger clone, this may be a read error. The chain employs TRBV2 and TRBJ1-1, with TRBD1 as a possible D gene (5 bases). The germline V gene has CDR1 SNHLY and CDR2 FYNNEI. This CDR3 spans 11 amino acids. Trimming left V 9 bases short and J 8 bases short, with 13 bases between. CDR3 region: CASRGGDEAFF. The CDR3 DNA reads TGTGCCAGTCGGGGGGGGGACGAAGCTTTCTTT.

The J gene is TRBJ1-1, the V gene TRBV5-6; 7 bases match TRBD1. This CDR3 has 17 residues. CDR1 is SGHDT and CDR2 is YYEEEE in the germline V gene. V trimming: 2 bases; J trimming: 3 bases; junction bases outside the gene matches: 13. This CDR3 reads CASSFGMAGTVYTEAFF. The CDR3 DNA reads as TGTGCCAGCAGCTTCGGAATGGCCGGGACAGTTTACACTGAAGCTTTCTTT.

This clonotype was recorded a few times. The chain is built from TRBV5-8 and TRBJ1-1; D is ambiguous. Trimming took off 5 bases at V and 0 bases at J, with 8 bases between the two ends. Germline CDR1 SGHTS, CDR2 YDEGEE. The CDR3 is made up of 13 amino acids. CDR3 nucleotide sequence: TGTGCCAGCAGGGGCACTATGAACACTGAAGCTTTCTTT. Protein sequence: CASRGTMNTEAFF. Full variable domain (remainder filled in from reference TRBV5-8 and TRBJ1-1): EAGVTQSPTHLIKTRGQQATLRCSPISGHTSVYWYQQALGLGLQFLLWYDEGEERNRGNFPPRFSGRQFPNYSSELNVNALELEDSALYLCASRGTMNTEAFFGQGTRLTVV.

This clonotype has ten or more counts. The chain has TRBV5-1 and TRBJ1-1, with D unresolved. V lost 3 bases and J lost 0, with 12 bases in between. The CDR3 runs to 15 residues. Germline CDR1 is SGHRS and CDR2 is YFSETQ. The CDR3 spells CASSSKSGMNTEAFF. As DNA, the CDR3 is TGCGCCAGCAGCTCCAAGTCCGGGATGAACACTGAAGCTTTCTTT.

Only a few counts were recorded for this clonotype. The chain links TRBV27 to TRBJ2-2; D may be TRBD1 (6 bases). Trimming took off 8 bases at V and 4 bases at J, with 20 bases between the two ends. The CDR3 spans 16 residues. Germline CDR1 and CDR2: MNHEY and SMNVEV (reference sequence). CDR3 amino acids: CASGGLDRIGTGELFF. CDR3 nucleotide sequence: TGTGCCAGCGGTGGTCTAGACAGGATTGGCACCGGGGAGCTGTTTTTT.